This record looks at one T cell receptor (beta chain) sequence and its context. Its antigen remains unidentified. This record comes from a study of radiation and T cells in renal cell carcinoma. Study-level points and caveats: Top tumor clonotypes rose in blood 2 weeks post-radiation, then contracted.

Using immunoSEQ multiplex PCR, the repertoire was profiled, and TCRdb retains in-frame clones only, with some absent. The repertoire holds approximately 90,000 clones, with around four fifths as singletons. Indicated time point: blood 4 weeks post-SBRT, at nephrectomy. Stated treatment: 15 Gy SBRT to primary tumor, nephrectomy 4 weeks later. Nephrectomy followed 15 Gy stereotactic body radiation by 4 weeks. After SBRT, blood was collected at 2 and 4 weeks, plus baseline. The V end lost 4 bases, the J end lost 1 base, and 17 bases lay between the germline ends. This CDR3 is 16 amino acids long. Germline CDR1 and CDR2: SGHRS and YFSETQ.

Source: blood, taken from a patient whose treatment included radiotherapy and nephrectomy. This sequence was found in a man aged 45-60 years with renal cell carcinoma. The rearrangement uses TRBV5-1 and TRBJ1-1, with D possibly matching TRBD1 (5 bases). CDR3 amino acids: CASSPPFAGRNTEAFF. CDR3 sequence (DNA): TGCGCCAGCAGCCCCCCATTCGCGGGACGGAACACTGAAGCTTTCTTT.